This is a list of T cell receptor beta chains from one sample in a study of T cell responses to AZD1222 COVID-19 vaccine. Libraries were prepared by immunoSEQ multiplex PCR; TCRdb keeps only in-frame clonotypes and omits some of them. The table shows around 180,000 clones, with about 90% occurring only once. The source was peripheral blood, collected on day 0 of AZD1222 vaccination. All receptors come from an adult in good health. The CDR3 runs from the conserved cysteine through the conserved F or W. Each record gives: CDR3 DNA, CDR3 protein, J gene, CDR3 length, V gene, clone size, D gene. A D gene is named only where the DNA matches it firmly. Where a row states a size, it is once, few, many or the class of an expanded clone; other rows omit it.

TGTGCCAGCAGTGAAGGGCAGGGGAGAGACTATGGCTACACCTTC	CASSEGQGRDYGYTF	TRBJ1-2	15	TRBV2	.	.
TGCAGTGCTAGTGACACCGAGCGGGGAAACACCATATATTTT	CSASDTERGNTIYF	TRBJ1-3	14	TRBV20-1	few	.
TGTGCCAGCAGCCAAAGGACCGCCGTCGGTTCACCCCTCCACTTT	CASSQRTAVGSPLHF	TRBJ1-6	15	TRBV14	few	.
TGTGCCAGCAGCTTTTCAGGGTCTGAAGCTTTCTTT	CASSFSGSEAFF	TRBJ1-1	12	TRBV7-9	.	.
TGCGCCAGCAGCCAACCTCGACAGGGTGGAGAGCAGTACTTC	CASSQPRQGGEQYF	TRBJ2-7	14	TRBV4-1	.	TRBD1
TGCAGCGTTGAGGGACTAGAAGCTTTCTTT	CSVEGLEAFF	TRBJ1-1	10	TRBV29-1	.	.
TGCGCCAGCAGCTACACCCCGGGAACAGGGCGAGGTTATGGGGCCAACGTCCTGACTTTC	CASSYTPGTGRGYGANVLTF	TRBJ2-6	20	TRBV5-1	.	.
TGTGCCAGCAGTGAATCGGTGGCGAATCAGCCCCAGCATTTT	CASSESVANQPQHF	TRBJ1-5	14	TRBV6-1	.	.
TGTGCCAGCAGCCTAGAGACTAGCGGGGGGCCTACCTACGAGCAGTACTTC	CASSLETSGGPTYEQYF	TRBJ2-7	17	TRBV3-1/TRBV3-2	.	TRBD2
TGTGCCAGTAGGACCGCCGGGACAGGGGGAAATCAGCCCCAGCATTTT	CASRTAGTGGNQPQHF	TRBJ1-5	16	TRBV19	.	TRBD1
TGTGCCAGCAGTGAAGCCTTGAACGACTACGAGCAGTACTTC	CASSEALNDYEQYF	TRBJ2-7	14	TRBV6-1	.	.
TGCGCCAGCAGCTTGTCGCACCAAGAGACCCAGTACTTC	CASSLSHQETQYF	TRBJ2-5	13	TRBV5-1	.	.
TGTGCCAGCAGTGAAGCGGTTGGACAGGGTTACGAGCAGTACTTC	CASSEAVGQGYEQYF	TRBJ2-7	15	TRBV6-1	.	TRBD1
TGTGCCAGCACGAAGTCCGTGGCGGGGGGGATAAAAAACAATGAGCAGTTCTTC	CASTKSVAGGIKNNEQFF	TRBJ2-1	18	TRBV7-8	.	TRBD2
TGTGCCAGCGATAACGGTCCTCAAGAGACCCAGTACTTC	CASDNGPQETQYF	TRBJ2-5	13	TRBV2	.	.
TGTGCCAGCAGCTTAGGGCAAAAGCTAGGCAGGGCCTCTGGAAACACCATATATTTT	CASSLGQKLGRASGNTIYF	TRBJ1-3	19	TRBV7-2	.	.
TGTGCCAGCTCACGGACGACAGAGGATTATGGCTACACCTTC	CASSRTTEDYGYTF	TRBJ1-2	14	TRBV18	.	.
TGTGCCAGCTCCTGGATGGAGTTGGGGGGCTACACCTTC	CASSWMELGGYTF	TRBJ1-2	13	TRBV5-8	.	.
TGTGCCAGCAGTTCCGTGAGCGGGGGGGCCAGAGATACGCAGTATTTT	CASSSVSGGARDTQYF	TRBJ2-3	16	TRBV27	.	TRBD2
TGTGCCAGCAGTGAAGACCTCCGGGGGGCCAGTTCTATGGAGTGCTACACCTTC	CASSEDLRGASSMECYTF	TRBJ1-2	18	TRBV2	.	.
TGCGCCAGCAGCCGGACAGCGGCTATTAACTATGGCTACACCTTC	CASSRTAAINYGYTF	TRBJ1-2	15	TRBV5-1	.	.
TGCGCCAGCAGCCAATACAGGGATTCCACCGGGGAGCTGTTTTTT	CASSQYRDSTGELFF	TRBJ2-2	15	TRBV5-1	once	.
TGTGCCTGGAACCGGGACGTCTCCTACGAGCAGTACTTC	CAWNRDVSYEQYF	TRBJ2-7	13	TRBV30	once	.
TGTGCCAGCAGCCCAGGGGTCTCCTACGAGCAGTACTTC	CASSPGVSYEQYF	TRBJ2-7	13	TRBV9	.	.
TGTGCCAGCAGTTTAGGGGTTTCGGAAGAGACCCAGTACTTC	CASSLGVSEETQYF	TRBJ2-5	14	TRBV6-5	.	.
TGTGCCACCAGCAGAGATATGGATGAGCAGTTCTTC	CATSRDMDEQFF	TRBJ2-1	12	TRBV15	few	.
TGTGCCAGCAGCTTCGGCAAGACCACCGGGGAGCTGTTTTTT	CASSFGKTTGELFF	TRBJ2-2	14	TRBV7-9	.	.
TGTGCCAGCTCACCAATGATGGGGGCCGAGAACGAGCAGTACTTC	CASSPMMGAENEQYF	TRBJ2-7	15	TRBV18	.	.
TGCGCCAGCAGCTTGGAGGGGGTCGGTGTCACTGAAGCTTTCTTT	CASSLEGVGVTEAFF	TRBJ1-1	15	TRBV5-1	.	.
TGTGCCAGCAGCACGAGAGCACTAGCGGGGGACACAGATACGCAGTATTTT	CASSTRALAGDTDTQYF	TRBJ2-3	17	TRBV5-6	.	TRBD2
TGTGCCAGCAGCGCCTCAGGGGAAATGAACACTGAAGCTTTCTTT	CASSASGEMNTEAFF	TRBJ1-1	15	TRBV9	.	.
TGTGCCAGCAGCCGCTGGGGGTCAGGGGCCGAGCAGTACTTC	CASSRWGSGAEQYF	TRBJ2-7	14	TRBV11-2	.	.
TGTGCCAGCAGTTCCCACAGTGGGGGGAGCTCCTACGAGCAGTACTTC	CASSSHSGGSSYEQYF	TRBJ2-7	16	TRBV6-5	.	.
TGTGCCAGCAGCTTAGGACCCCGGGGAGATCCTAACTATGGCTACACCTTC	CASSLGPRGDPNYGYTF	TRBJ1-2	17	TRBV7-6	.	.
TGTGCCAGCAGCTTATGGCAGGGAGGGGGCAATGAGCAGTTCTTC	CASSLWQGGGNEQFF	TRBJ2-1	15	TRBV7-3	.	.
TGTGCCAGCAGCCGGACCGGTTACGAGCAGTACTTC	CASSRTGYEQYF	TRBJ2-7	12	TRBV14	.	.
TGTGCCAGCAGTTACCTCGTGGGCAGCAATCAGCCCCAGCATTTT	CASSYLVGSNQPQHF	TRBJ1-5	15	TRBV6-2/TRBV6-3	.	.
TGTGCCAGCGCTCTAGCGCTCAGCTCCTACAATGAGCAGTTCTTC	CASALALSSYNEQFF	TRBJ2-1	15	TRBV27	.	.
TGCGCCAGCAGCTTGGCTCCCGAGGAGACCCAGTACTTC	CASSLAPEETQYF	TRBJ2-5	13	TRBV5-1	.	.
TGTGCCAGCAGTTTAACTTGGAGGAGGGTCGGCTACGAGCAGTACTTC	CASSLTWRRVGYEQYF	TRBJ2-7	16	TRBV28	once	.
TGTGCCAGCAGCCAGGCAATTGGGACAGGGCCTAACTATGGCTACACCTTC	CASSQAIGTGPNYGYTF	TRBJ1-2	17	TRBV5-6	.	TRBD1
TGTGCCATCAGTGAGTCATCAGGGCGGGACGCTTTCTTT	CAISESSGRDAFF	TRBJ1-1	13	TRBV10-3	.	.